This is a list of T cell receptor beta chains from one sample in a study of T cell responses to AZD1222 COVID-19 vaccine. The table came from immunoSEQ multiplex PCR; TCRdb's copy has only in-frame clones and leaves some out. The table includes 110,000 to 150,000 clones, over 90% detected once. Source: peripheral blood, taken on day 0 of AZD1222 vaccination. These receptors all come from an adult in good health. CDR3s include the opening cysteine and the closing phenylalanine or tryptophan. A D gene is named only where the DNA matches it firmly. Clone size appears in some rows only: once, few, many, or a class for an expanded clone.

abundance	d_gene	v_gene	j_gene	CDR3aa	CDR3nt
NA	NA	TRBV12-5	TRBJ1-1	CASGLRGHTEAFF	TGTGCTAGTGGTTTGAGGGGCCACACTGAAGCTTTCTTT
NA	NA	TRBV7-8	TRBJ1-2	CASSLGVRGGYTF	TGTGCCAGCAGCTTAGGTGTCAGGGGTGGCTACACCTTC
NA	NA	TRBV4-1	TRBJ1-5	CASSQMRSTNQPQHF	TGCGCCAGCAGCCAAATGCGGAGTACGAATCAGCCCCAGCATTTT
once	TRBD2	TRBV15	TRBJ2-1	CATSTASGNYNEQFF	TGTGCCACCAGCACCGCTAGCGGGAATTACAATGAGCAGTTCTTC
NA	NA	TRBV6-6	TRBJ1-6	CASSYSSPEGNSPLHF	TGTGCCAGCAGTTACTCCTCCCCCGAGGGGAATTCACCCCTCCACTTT
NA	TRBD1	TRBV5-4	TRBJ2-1	CASSLQGADEQFF	TGTGCCAGCAGCTTACAGGGGGCGGATGAGCAGTTCTTC
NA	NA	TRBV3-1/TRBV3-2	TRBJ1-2	CASSQEAANYGYTF	TGTGCCAGCAGCCAAGAGGCAGCAAACTATGGCTACACCTTC
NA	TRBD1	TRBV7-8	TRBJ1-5	CASSLSVAGGYQPQHF	TGTGCCAGCAGCTTATCCGTGGCAGGGGGGTATCAGCCCCAGCATTTT
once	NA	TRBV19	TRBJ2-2	CASSIGLRGELFF	TGTGCCAGTAGTATAGGTCTACGAGGGGAGCTGTTTTTT
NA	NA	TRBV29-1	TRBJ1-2	CSVAGTGIGYTF	TGCAGCGTCGCCGGGACGGGAATTGGCTACACCTTC
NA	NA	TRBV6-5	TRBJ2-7	CASSYSTGEASYEQYF	TGTGCCAGCAGTTACTCGACCGGGGAGGCCTCCTACGAGCAGTACTTC
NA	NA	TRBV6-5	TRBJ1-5	CASSSAGSYSNQPQHF	TGTGCCAGCAGTTCCGCCGGGTCATATAGCAATCAGCCCCAGCATTTT
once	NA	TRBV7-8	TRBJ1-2	CASSLGSGLGYTF	TGTGCCAGCAGCTTAGGGTCAGGTCTTGGCTACACCTTC
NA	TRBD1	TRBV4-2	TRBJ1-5	CASSQESTGGEQPQHF	TGTGCCAGCAGCCAAGAGTCTACAGGGGGCGAGCAGCCCCAGCATTTT
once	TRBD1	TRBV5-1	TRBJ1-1	CASSRDRGNTEAFF	TGCGCCAGCAGCCGCGACAGGGGGAACACTGAAGCTTTCTTT
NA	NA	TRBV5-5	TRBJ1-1	CASNQIGENTEAFF	TGTGCCAGCAACCAGATTGGGGAGAACACTGAAGCTTTCTTT
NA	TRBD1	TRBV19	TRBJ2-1	CASSIEDRGDEQFF	TGTGCCAGTAGTATTGAGGACAGGGGGGATGAGCAGTTCTTC
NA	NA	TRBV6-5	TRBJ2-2	CASRTGTGNTGELFF	TGTGCCAGCAGAACCGGGACTGGGAACACCGGGGAGCTGTTTTTT
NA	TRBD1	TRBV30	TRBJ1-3	CAWTFNRDRAGNTIYF	TGTGCCTGGACCTTTAACCGGGACAGGGCTGGAAACACCATATATTTT
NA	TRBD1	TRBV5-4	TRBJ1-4	CASSSPGQGGEKLFF	TGTGCCAGCAGCTCCCCGGGACAGGGGGGGGAAAAACTGTTTTTT
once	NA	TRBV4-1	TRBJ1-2	CASSSRPRDRGNGYTF	TGCGCCAGCAGCTCTCGACCTCGGGACCGGGGAAATGGCTACACCTTC
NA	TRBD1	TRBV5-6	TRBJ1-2	CASSDLQGADYGYTF	TGTGCCAGCAGCGACCTACAGGGGGCGGACTATGGCTACACCTTC
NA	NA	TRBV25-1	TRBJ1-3	CASSELGGYGNTIYF	TGTGCCAGCAGTGAGTTAGGGGGTTATGGAAACACCATATATTTT
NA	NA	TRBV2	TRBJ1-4	CASSETATPGANEKLFF	TGTGCCAGCAGTGAGACAGCCACACCGGGTGCTAATGAAAAACTGTTTTTT
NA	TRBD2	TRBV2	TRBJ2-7	CASRRTWTSGRSSSYEQYF	TGTGCCAGCAGAAGGACCTGGACTAGCGGGAGGTCTAGCTCCTACGAGCAGTACTTC
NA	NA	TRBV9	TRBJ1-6	CASSVAGDSPLHF	TGTGCCAGCAGCGTAGCTGGGGATTCACCCCTCCACTTT
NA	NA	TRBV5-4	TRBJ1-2	CASSAQGDGYTF	TGTGCCAGCAGCGCACAGGGAGATGGCTACACCTTC
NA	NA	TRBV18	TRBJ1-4	CASSRPPTGEKLFF	TGTGCCAGCTCACGACCCCCGACAGGTGAAAAACTGTTTTTT
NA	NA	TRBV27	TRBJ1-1	CASRQGGQRYTEAFF	TGTGCCAGCAGACAGGGTGGACAGCGATATACTGAAGCTTTCTTT
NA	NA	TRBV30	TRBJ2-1	CAWSVGVANEQFF	TGTGCCTGGAGTGTAGGAGTCGCCAATGAGCAGTTCTTC
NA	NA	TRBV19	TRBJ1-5	CASSTDGAQSNQPQHF	TGTGCCAGTAGTACAGACGGAGCCCAAAGCAATCAGCCCCAGCATTTT
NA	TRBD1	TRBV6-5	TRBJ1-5	CASSPGTGINQPQHF	TGTGCCAGCAGTCCCGGGACAGGGATCAATCAGCCCCAGCATTTT
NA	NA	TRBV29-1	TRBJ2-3	CSVGSVSPLTDTQYF	TGCAGCGTAGGGAGTGTCAGTCCTCTCACAGATACGCAGTATTTT
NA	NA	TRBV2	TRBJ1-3	CASSESRGIGNTIYF	TGTGCCAGCAGTGAAAGCCGTGGAATTGGAAACACCATATATTTT
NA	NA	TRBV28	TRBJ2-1	CASSLPTDVYNEQFF	TGTGCCAGCAGTTTACCCACCGACGTCTACAATGAGCAGTTCTTC
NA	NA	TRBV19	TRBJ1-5	CASSPLGSGNQPQHF	TGTGCCAGTAGTCCCCTCGGCAGCGGAAATCAGCCCCAGCATTTT
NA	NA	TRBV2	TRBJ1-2	CASSEDRGNYGYTF	TGTGCCAGCAGTGAAGATCGGGGAAACTATGGCTACACCTTC
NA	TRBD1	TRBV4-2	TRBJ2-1	CASSPGTGELAGYGGQFF	TGTGCCAGCAGCCCCGGGACAGGGGAGTTAGCGGGATATGGCGGGCAGTTCTTC
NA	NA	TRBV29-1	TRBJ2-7	CSVETASSYEQYF	TGCAGCGTTGAGACAGCCTCTTCCTACGAGCAGTACTTC
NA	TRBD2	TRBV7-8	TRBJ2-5	CASSTFSGSKTQYF	TGTGCCAGCAGTACTTTTAGCGGGAGCAAGACCCAGTACTTC
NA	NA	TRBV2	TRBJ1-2	CASRGTTVNYGYTF	TGTGCCAGCAGAGGAACGACAGTCAACTATGGCTACACCTTC
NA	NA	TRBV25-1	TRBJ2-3	CASSEGQTSTDTQYF	TGTGCCAGCAGTGAAGGGCAGACTAGCACAGATACGCAGTATTTT
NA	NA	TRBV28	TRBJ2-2	CASSLAAGGHGGELFF	TGTGCCAGCAGTTTAGCTGCCGGGGGGCACGGCGGGGAGCTGTTTTTT
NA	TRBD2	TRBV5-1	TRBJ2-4	CASSPYTYGLALAKNIQYF	TGCGCCAGCAGCCCATATACCTACGGACTAGCGCTAGCCAAAAACATTCAGTACTTC
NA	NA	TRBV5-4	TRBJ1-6	CASSLKGLSSPLHF	TGTGCCAGCAGCTTGAAGGGCCTTTCTTCACCCCTCCACTTT
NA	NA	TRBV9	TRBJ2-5	CASSVGSDRETQYF	TGTGCCAGCAGCGTAGGGTCAGATCGGGAGACCCAGTACTTC
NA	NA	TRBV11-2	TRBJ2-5	CASSLEVRETQYF	TGTGCCAGCAGCTTAGAGGTCAGGGAGACCCAGTACTTC
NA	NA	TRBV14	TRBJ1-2	CASSQGVVSYGYTF	TGTGCCAGCAGCCAAGGAGTTGTCAGCTATGGCTACACCTTC
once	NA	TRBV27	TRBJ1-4	CASSLGGVATNEKLFF	TGTGCCAGCAGTTTAGGCGGAGTTGCAACTAATGAAAAACTGTTTTTT
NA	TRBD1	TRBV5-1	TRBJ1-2	CASSYGTANYGYTF	TGCGCCAGCAGCTACGGGACAGCTAATTATGGCTACACCTTC
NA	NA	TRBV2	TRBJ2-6	CASMGSEGAGANVLTF	TGTGCCAGCATGGGATCCGAGGGGGCTGGGGCCAACGTCCTGACTTTC
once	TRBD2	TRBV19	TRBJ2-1	CASTKRLAGPRDGEQFF	TGTGCCAGTACCAAGAGACTAGCGGGGCCGCGGGATGGTGAGCAGTTCTTC
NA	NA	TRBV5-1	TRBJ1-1	CASSFVGSEAFF	TGCGCCAGCAGCTTTGTAGGGTCTGAAGCTTTCTTT